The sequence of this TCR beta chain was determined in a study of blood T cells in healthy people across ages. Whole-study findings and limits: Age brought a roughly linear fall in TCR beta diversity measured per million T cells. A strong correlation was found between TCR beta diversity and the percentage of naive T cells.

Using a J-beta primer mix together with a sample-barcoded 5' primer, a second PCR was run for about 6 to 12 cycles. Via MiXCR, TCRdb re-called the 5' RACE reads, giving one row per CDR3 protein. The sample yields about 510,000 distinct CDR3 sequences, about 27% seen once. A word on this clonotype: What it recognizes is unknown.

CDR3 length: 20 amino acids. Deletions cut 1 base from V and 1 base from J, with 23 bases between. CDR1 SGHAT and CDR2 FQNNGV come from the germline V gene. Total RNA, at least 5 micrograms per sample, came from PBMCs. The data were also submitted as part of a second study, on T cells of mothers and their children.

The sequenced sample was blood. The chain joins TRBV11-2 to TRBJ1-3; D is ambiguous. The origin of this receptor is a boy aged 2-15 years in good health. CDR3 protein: CASSLGVPGSLAPSGNTIYF. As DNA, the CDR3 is TGTGCCAGCAGCTTAGGGGTTCCGGGATCCTTAGCGCCATCTGGAAACACCATATATTTT.